These 27 T cell receptor beta chains were all obtained from the same sample, sequenced in a study of T cell repertoires in cytomegalovirus infection. TCRdb reanalysed the reads using MiXCR and keeps one entry per CDR3 protein. Of 700,000 to 950,000 distinct CDR3 sequences listed, about 33% were seen once; the top ten hold 9.5% to 15%. Their antigens remain unidentified. The sample here was cultured CD8+ T cells from PBMCs, taken from culture after CMV antigen stimulation. The receptors were gathered from a human donor in good health (CMV status not recorded). Some clones in this sample may be carry-over from other donors' samples.

This clonotype was counted only a few times. V gene TRBV10-3 combines with J gene TRBJ2-2; D not certain. This CDR3 comprises 12 residues. Deletions cut 6 bases from V and 4 bases from J, with 6 bases between. Germline V gene data show CDR1 as ENHRY and CDR2 as SYGVKD. The CDR3 spells CAIRASTGELFF. The CDR3 DNA follows: TGTGCCATCAGAGCATCCACCGGGGAGCTGTTTTTT.

The table lists this clonotype with a count of one. One end of the junction fails to match germline, which may point to a read error. For the CDR3, the DNA is TGTGCCAGCAGCCAAGGCCGGGACAGGGTAATGAACGAGCAGTACTTC. This gives the protein CASSQGRDRVMNEQYF. The J gene is TRBJ2-7, the V gene TRBV4-1; TRBD1 aligns across 9 bases. The CDR3 consists of 16 residues. Germline lookup yields CDR1 MGHRA and CDR2 YSYEKL.

The V and J genes are TRBV6-2 or TRBV6-3 and TRBJ1-2; D not resolved. The CDR3 has 13 amino acids. The V gene lost 8 bases and the J gene lost 8 bases, with 18 bases spanning the gap. Germline CDR1 reads MNHEY; CDR2 reads SVGEGT. The CDR3 sequence is CASHQDFVFGYTF. The CDR3 DNA reads as TGTGCCAGCCATCAGGATTTCGTCTTCGGCTACACCTTC.

This clonotype was detected only once. It may be a read error: a sequence one base away is much more abundant. This chain links TRBV7-2 with TRBJ2-3, with TRBD1 identical over 9 bases. CDR1 and CDR2 from the germline V gene are SGHTA and FQGNSA. The CDR3 runs to 15 residues. The CDR3 reads CANSSGTGYTDTQYF. In DNA form, the CDR3 reads TGTGCCAACAGCTCCGGGACAGGGTATACAGATACGCAGTATTTT. The whole variable domain, filled in from reference TRBV7-2 and TRBJ2-3, reads GAGVSQSPSNKVTEKGKDVELRCDPISGHTALYWYRQSLGQGLEFLIYFQGNSAPDKSGLPSDRFSAERTGGSVSTLTIQRTQQEDSAVYLCANSSGTGYTDTQYFGPGTRLTVL.

The chain has TRBV7-9 and TRBJ2-7; D is undetermined. Germline CDR1 reads SEHNR; CDR2 reads FQNEAQ (reference sequence). The V end lost 11 bases, the J end lost 2 bases, and 16 bases lay between the germline ends. This CDR3 spans 13 amino acids. In DNA form, the CDR3 reads TGTGCCGGATCCCACTGGGGTGCCTACGAGCAGTACTTC. This translates into CAGSHWGAYEQYF.

This clonotype was counted a few times. V and J are TRBV4-1 and TRBJ1-2, with unresolved D. The CDR3 loop spans 15 amino acids. Per the germline V gene, CDR1 is MGHRA and CDR2 is YSYEKL. Trimming took 0 bases from V and 5 from J, leaving 13 bases between them. In nucleotides, the CDR3 is TGCGCCAGCAGCCAAGATTTCCGGGTCGGGTATGGCTACACCTTC. Encoded protein: CASSQDFRVGYGYTF.

V is TRBV6-4 and J is TRBJ1-3; no reliable D call. The CDR3 loop spans 14 amino acids. The V gene lost 2 bases and the J gene lost 0 bases, with 5 bases spanning the gap. Germline assignment: CDR1 MRHNA and CDR2 SNTAGT. Here the CDR3 DNA reads TGTGCCAGCAGTGACGAGAGCTCTGGAAACACCATATATTTT. Translated, it gives CASSDESSGNTIYF.

The chain joins TRBV6-5 to TRBJ2-3; 10 nucleotides agree with TRBD2. Germline V gene data show CDR1 as MNHEY and CDR2 as SVGAGI. This CDR3 spans 18 amino acids. The ends lost 7 bases at V and 0 bases at J; junction bases unmatched: 13. The CDR3 spells CASTLLGLAGASTDTQYF. The CDR3 bases are TGTGCCAGCACCTTACTCGGGCTAGCGGGGGCTAGCACAGATACGCAGTATTTT.

There are a few counts of this clonotype. In nucleotides, the CDR3 is TGTGCCAGCAGACCTAGTAATCGTATAGATACGCAGTATTTT. Translation: CASRPSNRIDTQYF. The chain combines TRBV27 with TRBJ2-3; D remains unclear. Per the germline V gene, CDR1 is MNHEY and CDR2 is SMNVEV (reference sequence). This CDR3 comprises 14 residues. Trimming removed 6 bases from V and 5 bases from J, with 15 bases in between.

This sequence joins TRBV4-1 and TRBJ1-5; no clear D gene. The CDR3 spans 15 residues. The ends were cut back, 2 bases at V and 7 bases at J, with 15 bases in the middle. Germline V gives CDR1 MGHRA, CDR2 YSYEKL. The CDR3 here is CASSQSYSQGQPQHF. As DNA, the CDR3 is TGCGCCAGCAGCCAATCTTACAGCCAAGGACAGCCCCAGCATTTT.

The V gene is TRBV3-1, the J gene TRBJ1-6; D uncertain. V was cut by 4 bases and J by 0 bases, with 7 bases left in between. The CDR3 spans 15 residues. CDR1 is LGHDT, CDR2 YNNKEL, per germline (reference sequence). The CDR3 DNA reads as TGTGCCAGCAGCCCGGAGCGCTCCTATAATTCACCCCTCCACTTT. As protein: CASSPERSYNSPLHF.

The chain couples TRBV7-6 to TRBJ2-2; D is perhaps TRBD2 (7 bases). CDR3 length: 20 amino acids. V was trimmed by 4 bases and J by 3 bases, leaving 27 bases between them. Germline CDR1 SGHVS, CDR2 FNYEAQ. Here the CDR3 DNA reads TGTGCCAGCAGCTCCGGAGGGGGGGGCGTTCAAATCGTGGACACCGGGGAGCTGTTTTTT. It specifies CASSSGGGGVQIVDTGELFF.

This clonotype was detected many times. The CDR3, as DNA: TGTGCCAGCAGTTTTCGCAGAGCTTATAATTCACCCCTCCACTTT. Translated: CASSFRRAYNSPLHF. The rearrangement links TRBV27 to TRBJ1-6; D uncertain. This CDR3 spans 15 amino acids. Germline lookup yields CDR1 MNHEY and CDR2 SMNVEV (reference sequence). Trimming took off 3 bases at V and 4 bases at J, with 10 bases between the two ends.

This clonotype has only a few counts. This sequence joins TRBV2 and TRBJ2-1, with D uncertain. Germline lookup yields CDR1 SNHLY and CDR2 FYNNEI. V lost 5 bases and J 2 bases, leaving 16 bases between the germline ends. CDR3 length: 16 amino acids. CDR3 in amino acids: CASSRNIRTPYNEQFF. CDR3 sequence (DNA): TGTGCCAGCAGTCGGAACATCCGAACCCCCTACAATGAGCAGTTCTTC.

This clonotype was counted many times. The chain employs TRBV19 and TRBJ2-7, with 8 bases aligning to TRBD1. The CDR3 has 14 amino acids. The V segment lost 9 bases and the J segment 2 bases; nucleotides outside the gene matches: 9. Per the germline V gene, CDR1 is LNHDA and CDR2 is SQIVND (reference sequence). The CDR3 loop is CASSPGQGPYEQYF. CDR3 coding DNA: TGTGCCAGCAGCCCAGGACAGGGACCCTACGAGCAGTACTTC.

Remarks on this clonotype: A read error may account for a junction end that differs from germline. The chain carries TRBV4-1 and TRBJ2-1; TRBD2 matches at 10 bases. Per germline, CDR1 MGHRA and CDR2 YSYEKL. The CDR3 totals 18 residues. DNA for the CDR3: TGTGCCAGCAGCCGCCCCGGAACGAGCGGGGGGGCTAACAATGAGCAGTTCTTC. Translated, it gives CASSRPGTSGGANNEQFF.

The chain links TRBV7-4 to TRBJ2-3, with D perhaps TRBD2 (6 bases). The CDR3 is 16 residues long. Trimming took off 5 bases at V and 0 bases at J, with 15 bases between the two ends. Per the germline V gene, CDR1 is SGHVT and CDR2 is SQSDAQ. CDR3 amino acids: CASSPQEGPSTDTQYF. For the CDR3, the DNA is TGTGCCAGCAGCCCTCAGGAGGGACCTAGCACAGATACGCAGTATTTT.

CDR3 in DNA: TGTGCCAGCAGCACAGGGAGGGCCGGGGAGGCTTTCTTT. Protein product: CASSTGRAGEAFF. The chain recombines TRBV5-8 with TRBJ1-1; a possible D gene is TRBD1 (6 bases). The germline V gene encodes CDR1 SGHTS and CDR2 YDEGEE. Trimming cost V 4 bases and J 11 bases, with 18 bases left between them. This CDR3 is built from 13 residues.

The chain recombines TRBV24-1 with TRBJ2-2, with unresolved D. The V and J ends lost 3 bases and 3 bases respectively, with 7 bases between them. The CDR3 runs 14 residues. Germline assignment: CDR1 KGHDR and CDR2 SFDVKD. Here the CDR3 reads CATSDNIYTGELFF. As DNA, the CDR3 is TGTGCCACCAGTGATAACATATACACCGGGGAGCTGTTTTTT.

This clonotype was detected many times. This sequence joins TRBV20-1 and TRBJ1-2; 10 positions agree with TRBD1. Trimming cost V 3 bases and J 8 bases; bases outside gene matches: 12. CDR3 length: 15 residues. The germline CDR1 and CDR2 sequences are DFQATT and SNEGSKA (reference sequence). CDR3 in DNA: TGCAGTGCTAGCTTACGGACAGGGGGGAAGTGGGGCTACACCTTC. Amino acids: CSASLRTGGKWGYTF.

This clonotype showed up many times. The genes are TRBV6-6 and TRBJ2-5; 11 nucleotides align to TRBD2. Germline loops: CDR1 MNHNY, CDR2 SVGAGI (reference sequence). J gave up 1 base and V 0 bases, and 4 bases lay outside the gene matches. This CDR3 is 17 amino acids long. This CDR3 is CASSYSKTSGGQETQYF. CDR3 nucleotide sequence: TGTGCCAGCAGTTACTCGAAAACTAGCGGGGGCCAAGAGACCCAGTACTTC.

The V and J genes are TRBV14 and TRBJ2-7; tentative D call: TRBD1 (5 bases). The V and J ends lost 0 bases and 0 bases respectively, with 15 bases between them. CDR3 size: 17 residues. Germline V gene sequence: CDR1 SGHDN, CDR2 FVKESK. CDR3 amino acids: CASSQDPGQGHSYEQYF. The CDR3 nucleotides are TGTGCCAGCAGCCAAGATCCCGGCCAGGGTCACTCCTACGAGCAGTACTTC.

This sequence joins TRBV4-1 and TRBJ1-3; D is ambiguous. CDR1 and CDR2 (germline): MGHRA, YSYEKL. The CDR3 is 11 residues long. Between the trimmed V and J ends, which lost 10 bases and 4 bases, there was a span of 8 bases. CDR3: CANSPGNTIYF. DNA of the CDR3: TGCGCCAACAGTCCCGGAAACACCATATATTTT.

V usage is TRBV6-6 and J usage is TRBJ2-2; D unresolved. Trimming took off 8 bases at V and 4 bases at J, with 14 bases between the two ends. The germline V gene encodes CDR1 MNHNY and CDR2 SVGAGI (reference sequence). The CDR3 loop spans 14 amino acids. The CDR3 bases are TGTGCCAGCTCGATCTTTTATGGCACCGGGGAGCTGTTTTTT. Its protein product is CASSIFYGTGELFF.

The rearrangement joins TRBV27 to TRBJ2-1; 11 nucleotides match TRBD2. CDR1 and CDR2 (germline): MNHEY, SMNVEV (reference sequence). The ends lost 4 bases at V and 2 bases at J; junction bases unmatched: 7. The CDR3 consists of 17 residues. DNA of the CDR3: TGTGCCAGCAGTTGGAATAGCGGGGGGGCGGCCTACAATGAGCAGTTCTTC. It is translated as CASSWNSGGAAYNEQFF.

V is TRBV10-3 and J is TRBJ2-2, with TRBD2 identical over 7 bases. V lost 8 bases and J lost 6; bases outside the gene matches: 6. The CDR3 is 13 amino acids. CDR1 and CDR2 from the germline V gene are ENHRY and SYGVKD. The CDR3 nucleotides read TGTGCCATCCCGCGGGAGAGAGCCGGGGAGCTGTTTTTT. This encodes CAIPRERAGELFF.

V is TRBV7-9 and J is TRBJ1-2; D is possibly TRBD1 (6 bases). V shed 1 base and J shed 1 base, with 10 bases lying between them. Germline CDR1 SEHNR, CDR2 FQNEAQ (reference sequence). The CDR3 has 15 amino acids. The CDR3 DNA reads TGTGCCAGCAGCTTAGGGACAGATTATAACTATGGCTACACCTTC. Translated: CASSLGTDYNYGYTF.